Listed below are T cell receptor beta chains from one sample, sequenced in a study of T-cell memory formation after mild COVID-19. TCRdb reanalysed the 5' RACE reads using MiXCR and keeps one entry per CDR3 protein. Of about 400,000 distinct CDR3 sequences listed, about a sixth are singletons. The source material was PBMCs or a T cell subset sorted from them (not recorded which). The receptors were gathered from a man aged 18 to 30 who had mild COVID-19 (a few samples of this study predate the infection). Cell type and time point are not known. Both conserved end residues are part of each CDR3. The order of the fields is J gene, V gene, clone size, D gene, CDR3 DNA, CDR3 protein. A D gene is named only where the DNA matches it firmly. Clone sizes are given selectively: once, few, many, or a class where the clone is expanded.

TRBJ2-1	TRBV7-2	few	TRBD2	TGTGCCAGCAGCCACGGACTAGCCTACAATGAGCAGTTCTTC	CASSHGLAYNEQFF
TRBJ1-1	TRBV19	NA	NA	TGTGCCAGTAGTTCGGACATCTGGAGTGAAGCTTTCTTT	CASSSDIWSEAFF
TRBJ2-1	TRBV5-1	NA	NA	TGCGCCAGCAGCTTGGCGGATGGGGGGGCGACCCACAATGAGCAGTTCTTC	CASSLADGGATHNEQFF
TRBJ1-2	TRBV19	few	TRBD1	TGTGCCAGTAGTATGGACAGGGATCTTCATGGCTACACCTTC	CASSMDRDLHGYTF
TRBJ1-2	TRBV7-8	NA	TRBD1	TGTGCCAGCAGCTTGTCAATGGCGCAGGGGGCTGATGGCTACACCTTC	CASSLSMAQGADGYTF
TRBJ2-3	TRBV6-5	NA	TRBD2	TGTGCCAGCGGAGAGCTGATAGCGGGGGGCAGCACAGATACGCAGTATTTT	CASGELIAGGSTDTQYF
TRBJ2-3	TRBV6-1	few	TRBD2	TGTGCCAGCAGTGTTACTAGCGGGGGAGATACGCAGTATTTT	CASSVTSGGDTQYF
TRBJ2-3	TRBV3-1	NA	NA	TGTGCCAGCAGCCAAGCTTGGCGGAGCACAGATACGCAGTATTTT	CASSQAWRSTDTQYF
TRBJ2-2	TRBV7-3	NA	NA	TGTGCCAGCAGGCCCGGCTCGAACACCGGGGAGCTGTTTTTT	CASRPGSNTGELFF
TRBJ1-1	TRBV5-1	many	NA	TGCGCCAGCAGCTTGCTCCCAATGAACACTGAAGCTTTCTTT	CASSLLPMNTEAFF
TRBJ1-1	TRBV9	few	TRBD1	TGTGCCAGCAGCGTGGGAGAAGGACAGGGAGGAGCCACTGAAGCTTTCTTT	CASSVGEGQGGATEAFF
TRBJ1-5	TRBV30	few	NA	TGTGCCTGGGAGAGGGGAAACGGTCAGCCCCAGCATTTT	CAWERGNGQPQHF
TRBJ2-7	TRBV4-1	NA	NA	TGCGCCAGCAGCCGAAACCCGAGCTCCTACGAGCAGTACTTC	CASSRNPSSYEQYF
TRBJ2-2	TRBV4-3	few	TRBD2	TGCGCCAGCAGCCAAGATTGGGGGGAGGGCGGGGAGCTGTTTTTT	CASSQDWGEGGELFF
TRBJ2-1	TRBV4-1	few	NA	TGCGCCAGCAGCCAACTTACGGTGGGTGAGCAGTTCTTC	CASSQLTVGEQFF
TRBJ1-1	TRBV9	few	NA	TGTGCCAGCAGCCCCGGTTTCATGAACACTGAAGCTTTCTTT	CASSPGFMNTEAFF
TRBJ1-5	TRBV7-2	NA	NA	TGTGCCAGCAGCTGGTCTAGCAATCAGCCCCAGCATTTT	CASSWSSNQPQHF
TRBJ1-1	TRBV7-3	few	NA	TGTGCCAGCAGCCCTTGGGGATCAGGGACTGAAGCTTTCTTT	CASSPWGSGTEAFF
TRBJ1-6	TRBV4-1	NA	NA	TGCGCCAGCGGAACAGGGTTTGGTCGTGGTTCACCCCTCCACTTT	CASGTGFGRGSPLHF
TRBJ1-2	TRBV4-2	NA	NA	TGTGCCAGCAGCCAAGCTGGATCGGTCTCCTATGGCTACACCTTC	CASSQAGSVSYGYTF
TRBJ2-7	TRBV7-9	NA	NA	TGTGCCAGCAGCCAGAAACCCGGGGGAACCTACGAGCAGTACTTC	CASSQKPGGTYEQYF
TRBJ2-2	TRBV6-5	NA	NA	TGTGCCAGCAGTTACTCGATTCCTGGGATAAACACCGGGGAGCTGTTTTTT	CASSYSIPGINTGELFF
TRBJ2-3	TRBV7-6	few	NA	TGTGCCAGCAGCGAGATGGTGTTTCCAGATACGCAGTATTTT	CASSEMVFPDTQYF
TRBJ1-6	TRBV7-2	NA	NA	TGTGCCAGCAGCTTAGGGGTGATCCTCCACTTT	CASSLGVILHF
TRBJ1-5	TRBV20-1	few	NA	TGCAGTGCTAGACGGGGATATAGCAATCAGCCCCAGCATTTT	CSARRGYSNQPQHF
TRBJ1-1	TRBV12-3/TRBV12-4	few	TRBD1	TGTGCCAGCACCAAGACAGGGCTGAACACTGAAGCTTTCTTT	CASTKTGLNTEAFF
TRBJ1-2	TRBV12-3/TRBV12-4	NA	NA	TGTGCCAGCAGTTTAATGGAGAACTATGGCTACACCTTC	CASSLMENYGYTF
TRBJ1-2	TRBV7-2	few	NA	TGTGCCAGCAGCTTAGAGGCTTCCCCAGGGAGAGGGTACTATGGCTACACCTTC	CASSLEASPGRGYYGYTF
TRBJ2-1	TRBV15	NA	NA	TGTGCCACCAGCAGACTAGGGGGGTACAATGAGCAGTTCTTC	CATSRLGGYNEQFF
TRBJ1-2	TRBV7-2	few	NA	TGTGCCAGCAGCGTACGGGTTTCGGAATATGGCTACACCTTC	CASSVRVSEYGYTF
TRBJ2-1	TRBV11-2	NA	TRBD2	TGTGCCAGCAGCTTAGCCGGGACTAGCGGTCCTGATGGGTTCTTC	CASSLAGTSGPDGFF
TRBJ1-2	TRBV6-2/TRBV6-3	few	NA	TGTGCCAGCCAAAGATCCCACTATGGCTACACCTTC	CASQRSHYGYTF
TRBJ2-2	TRBV5-1	NA	TRBD2	TGCGCCAGCAGCAGTGGTGGTCCGGGACTAGCAACGGCCTATGGGGAGCTGTTTTTT	CASSSGGPGLATAYGELFF
TRBJ1-5	TRBV2	few	NA	TGTGCCAGCAGTGAATACGGGGGGGGGAATCAGCCCCAGCATTTT	CASSEYGGGNQPQHF
TRBJ1-5	TRBV12-3/TRBV12-4	NA	NA	TGTGCCAGCAGTTTGGCCTTAAGCCAGCCCCAGCATTTT	CASSLALSQPQHF
TRBJ1-6	TRBV10-3	NA	NA	TGTGCCATCAGTGGTTGGAAGGGGGAAACACTGCATTCACCCCTCCACTTT	CAISGWKGETLHSPLHF
TRBJ2-3	TRBV9	few	TRBD2	TGTGCCAGCAGCGTAGGAGGTAGCGGGTCCTTGGATACGCAGTATTTT	CASSVGGSGSLDTQYF
TRBJ2-5	TRBV10-3	NA	NA	TGTGCCATCGGCCCTTCAGGGGCAGAGACCCAGTACTTC	CAIGPSGAETQYF
TRBJ1-2	TRBV4-1	few	NA	TGCGCCAGCAGCCAAGTGGCAGGAACCAACTATGGCTACACCTTC	CASSQVAGTNYGYTF
TRBJ1-5	TRBV9	few	TRBD1	TGTGCCAGCAGCGTAGGGGGACAGGCAAATCAGCCCCAGCATTTT	CASSVGGQANQPQHF